Listed here are 27 T cell receptor beta chains from one sample, sequenced in a study of blood T cell repertoires in COVID-19. TCRdb's copy holds only in-frame clones and misses some; the assay was immunoSEQ multiplex PCR. The sample contains 250,000 or so clones, 85% to 90% of which appear only once. The sequenced sample was peripheral blood. These receptor sequences come from an older woman with COVID-19, enrolled during active disease.

The rearrangement links TRBV7-9 to TRBJ1-5, with a possible D match to TRBD1 (5 bases). Germline assignment: CDR1 SEHNR and CDR2 FQNEAQ (reference sequence). The CDR3 has 14 residues. Deletions cut 5 bases from V and 0 bases from J, with 8 bases between. The DNA of the CDR3 is TGTGCCAGCAGCCTAACAGGTAGCAATCAGCCCCAGCATTTT. It yields the protein CASSLTGSNQPQHF.

The J gene is TRBJ2-3, the V gene TRBV7-9; D gene uncertain. The V gene lost 2 bases and the J gene lost 3 bases, with 3 bases spanning the gap. The CDR3 sequence is 12 residues long. Germline assignment: CDR1 SEHNR and CDR2 FQNEAQ (reference sequence). DNA of the CDR3: TGTGCCAGCAGCTTACGGACAGATACGCAGTATTTT. Amino acid sequence: CASSLRTDTQYF.

V gene TRBV5-1 combines with J gene TRBJ1-3; a possible D gene is TRBD1 (6 bases). Germline lookup yields CDR1 SGHRS and CDR2 YFSETQ. This CDR3 region has 15 residues. The ends were cut back, 4 bases at V and 0 bases at J, with 11 bases in the middle. The CDR3 reads CASSGRDNSGNTIYF. CDR3 coding DNA: TGCGCCAGCAGCGGTCGGGACAACTCTGGAAACACCATATATTTT.

The rearrangement joins TRBV19 to TRBJ1-6; 10 bases map to TRBD1. With 8 bases clipped from V and 3 bases from J, the junction kept 10 bases outside the gene matches. The CDR3 extends over 17 amino acids. Germline loops: CDR1 LNHDA, CDR2 SQIVND (reference sequence). DNA for the CDR3: TGTGCCAGTGGAAGGACAGGGGGGCAAAGCTATAATTCACCCCTCCACTTT. This sequence encodes CASGRTGGQSYNSPLHF.

Only one count was recorded for this clone. This chain joins TRBV7-2 and TRBJ1-4; 10 nucleotides match TRBD1. The CDR3 is 15 residues long. J gave up 5 bases and V 5 bases, and 5 bases lay outside the gene matches. Germline V lookup: CDR1 SGHTA, CDR2 FQGNSA. The CDR3 protein is CASSPRTGGNEKLFF. CDR3 bases: TGTGCCAGCAGCCCCAGGACAGGGGGAAATGAAAAACTGTTTTTT.

The V call is TRBV6-1, the J call TRBJ1-5, with TRBD1 matching over 9 bases. The CDR3 length is 17 residues. Per the germline V gene, CDR1 is MNHNS and CDR2 is SASEGT. The trim removed 2 bases at V and 4 bases at J, leaving 9 bases unmatched. The CDR3 reads CASSERTGVHLNQPQHF. The CDR3 DNA reads as TGTGCCAGCAGTGAACGGACAGGGGTCCACCTTAATCAGCCCCAGCATTTT.

This chain connects TRBV5-8 to TRBJ1-2, with D perhaps TRBD1 (5 bases). CDR1 and CDR2 (germline): SGHTS, YDEGEE. V lost 0 bases and J 3 bases, leaving 9 bases between the germline ends. CDR3 length: 14 amino acids. The CDR3 loop is CASSLEDSYYGYTF. The DNA for the CDR3 is TGTGCCAGCAGCTTGGAAGACAGCTACTATGGCTACACCTTC.

This chain joins TRBV7-2 and TRBJ2-2, with 9 bases fitting TRBD1. This CDR3 has 15 residues. The J segment lost 4 bases and the V segment lost 5 bases, leaving 5 bases of the junction unmatched. Germline V gives CDR1 SGHTA, CDR2 FQGNSA. The CDR3 protein is CASSEDRGFTGELFF. The CDR3 DNA follows: TGTGCCAGCAGCGAGGACAGGGGATTCACCGGGGAGCTGTTTTTT.

In its sample, this clone was seen once. The gene calls are TRBV6-5 and TRBJ2-5, with TRBD1 matching over 7 bases. The CDR3 is 12 residues long. Germline CDR1 MNHEY, CDR2 SVGAGI. The junction had 4 bases not matched to a gene; V was cut back by 7 bases and J by 5 bases. The CDR3 sequence: CASTSRGETQYF. In DNA form, the CDR3 reads TGTGCCAGCACGTCCAGGGGGGAGACCCAGTACTTC.

The chain is built from TRBV3-1 (or the pseudogene TRBV3-2) and TRBJ2-7; D is ambiguous. The CDR3 is 15 residues long. The V end lost 0 bases, the J end lost 5 bases, and 14 bases lay between the germline ends. Germline CDR1 is LGHDT and CDR2 is YNNKEL (reference sequence). In nucleotides, the CDR3 is TGTGCCAGCAGCCAAGACCCCCGAGGAATCAACGAGCAGTACTTC. It codes for CASSQDPRGINEQYF.

The genes are TRBV5-5 and TRBJ2-1; TRBD1 agrees at 8 bases. V gave up 7 bases and J gave up 4 bases; unmatched junction bases: 7. The CDR3 runs to 14 residues. Germline V gives CDR1 SGHKS, CDR2 YYEKEE (reference sequence). CDR3 bases: TGTGCCAGCGGACAGGGAGAGGGGTACAATGAGCAGTTCTTC. Its protein product is CASGQGEGYNEQFF.

A single count supports this clone. This rearrangement joins TRBV4-3 to TRBJ2-1, with 12 bases that match TRBD2. Unmatched junction bases numbered 4, after V lost 3 bases and J lost 4 bases. CDR1 is LGHNA, CDR2 YSLEER, per germline. The CDR3 consists of 16 residues. DNA for the CDR3: TGCGCCAGCAGCCACGAAACTAGCGGGGGGTACAATGAGCAGTTCTTC. Translation gives CASSHETSGGYNEQFF.

The chain has TRBV7-2 and TRBJ1-1, with D tentatively TRBD1 (5 bases). Per the germline V gene, CDR1 is SGHTA and CDR2 is FQGNSA. Trimming took off 5 bases at V and 7 bases at J, with 17 bases between the two ends. This CDR3 region has 14 residues. The CDR3 region has the DNA TGTGCCAGCAGCCGCCGGGGGATCAGGGTTGAAGCTTTCTTT. Encoded protein: CASSRRGIRVEAFF.

In DNA, the CDR3 is TGCGCCAGCAGCTTGGCTCCTCGGGCGGGGGACAATGAGCAGTTCTTC. Translating it yields CASSLAPRAGDNEQFF. The genes are TRBV5-1 and TRBJ2-1, with 7 bases identical to TRBD2. This CDR3 region has 16 residues. V trimming: 0 bases; J trimming: 5 bases; junction bases outside the gene matches: 8. Germline V gene data show CDR1 as SGHRS and CDR2 as YFSETQ.

The chain joins TRBV7-3 to TRBJ1-1; D is unresolved. V lost 4 bases and J lost 0, with 6 bases in between. The CDR3 consists of 13 residues. The germline V gene encodes CDR1 SGHTA and CDR2 FQGTGA. This CDR3 is CASSSDMNTEAFF. Here the CDR3 DNA reads TGTGCCAGCAGCTCTGACATGAACACTGAAGCTTTCTTT.

V and J are TRBV7-2 and TRBJ1-1; 8 nucleotides agree with TRBD1. In germline, CDR1 is SGHTA, CDR2 FQGNSA. Trimming at V came to 3 bases and at J to 4 bases, leaving 4 bases not matched to a gene. The CDR3 sequence is 14 residues long. CDR3 loop: CASSLPGGGTEAFF. The CDR3 DNA reads TGTGCCAGCAGCTTGCCAGGGGGCGGCACTGAAGCTTTCTTT.

The V call is TRBV7-9, the J call TRBJ1-2; D uncertain. The germline gives CDR1 SEHNR, CDR2 FQNEAQ (reference sequence). Trimming removed 4 bases at V and 4 bases at J, with 16 bases between. The CDR3 consists of 15 residues. In DNA, the CDR3 is TGTGCCAGCAGCTCACGCGCAAAGCGCTTCTATGGCTACACCTTC. This sequence encodes CASSSRAKRFYGYTF.

As to this clone: Additional DNA sequences in this sample encode the identical CDR3. CDR3 loop: CASSLGLADTQYF. DNA of the CDR3: TGTGCCAGCAGCTTAGGACTAGCAGATACGCAGTATTTT. V is TRBV7-2 and J is TRBJ2-3; a possible D gene is TRBD2 (6 bases). Germline V lookup: CDR1 SGHTA, CDR2 FQGNSA. V was clipped by 1 base and J by 4 bases, with 6 bases between them. CDR3 size: 13 residues.

The chain uses TRBV7-9 and TRBJ1-4; maybe TRBD1 (5 bases). Per the germline V gene, CDR1 is SEHNR and CDR2 is FQNEAQ (reference sequence). V was cut by 5 bases and J by 0 bases, with 16 bases left in between. The length of the CDR3 is 17 residues. The CDR3 is CASSRGGVSATNEKLFF. The CDR3 DNA follows: TGTGCCAGCAGCCGCGGGGGGGTCTCAGCAACTAATGAAAAACTGTTTTTT.

The chain uses TRBV12-3 or TRBV12-4 and TRBJ1-6; TRBD1 is a possible D gene (5 bases). Trimming cost V 5 bases and J 9 bases, with 11 bases left between them. This CDR3 comprises 13 residues. CDR3 in DNA: TGTGCCAGCAGTGGGGGGAAAGGTTCACCCCTCCACTTT. This sequence encodes CASSGGKGSPLHF.

Only one count was recorded for this clone. V and J are TRBV25-1 and TRBJ1-6; 10 nucleotides match TRBD1. The trim removed 4 bases at V and 9 bases at J, leaving 6 bases unmatched. The CDR3 extends over 15 amino acids. Germline-derived CDR1 and CDR2 are MGHDK and SYGVNS. The CDR3 spells CASSVTGTGVSPLHF. The CDR3 nucleotides are TGTGCCAGCAGTGTCACCGGGACAGGGGTTTCACCCCTCCACTTT.

The rearrangement joins TRBV7-8 to TRBJ2-1; perhaps TRBD1 as D (6 bases). CDR1 and CDR2 from the germline V gene are SGHVS and FQNEAQ. V lost 5 bases and J 13 bases, leaving 18 bases between the germline ends. This CDR3 has 13 amino acids. In DNA, the CDR3 is TGTGCCAGCAGCCAACAGGGTAGGGAAATACAGTTCTTC. Amino acids: CASSQQGREIQFF.

This chain connects TRBV7-2 to TRBJ2-4, with TRBD1 as a possible D gene (5 bases). Trimming shortened V by 3 bases and J by 9 bases, and 15 bases separated the two germline ends. There are 14 residues in the CDR3. The germline CDR1 and CDR2 sequences are SGHTA and FQGNSA. For the CDR3, the DNA is TGTGCCAGCAGCTTTCGACAGCCGGATACCATTCAGTACTTC. Translating it yields CASSFRQPDTIQYF.

The chain is built from TRBV24-1 and TRBJ2-7; possibly TRBD1 for D (5 bases). The germline V and J ends were trimmed by 3 bases and 0 bases, with 14 bases remaining between them. This CDR3 has 16 residues. Looked up from germline, CDR1 is KGHDR and CDR2 is SFDVKD. CDR3 sequence reads: CATSDRDSPSSYEQYF. CDR3 DNA sequence: TGTGCCACCAGTGATCGTGACAGCCCGAGCTCCTACGAGCAGTACTTC.

The chain has TRBV4-3 and TRBJ1-1; D ambiguous. Trimming left V 8 bases short and J 2 bases short, with 12 bases between. Germline V gene lookup returns CDR1 LGHNA and CDR2 YSLEER. This CDR3 has 13 amino acids. The CDR3 DNA is TGCGCCAGCGGGAGTACGGGAAACACTGAAGCTTTCTTT. Encoded protein: CASGSTGNTEAFF.

This clone was recorded only once. The V gene is TRBV5-6, the J gene TRBJ2-2; D might be TRBD1 (7 bases). This CDR3 has 16 amino acids. The V end lost 1 base, the J end lost 4 bases, and 14 bases lay between the germline ends. Germline assignment: CDR1 SGHDT and CDR2 YYEEEE. CDR3: CASSLYGRGVTGELFF. In DNA, the CDR3 is TGTGCCAGCAGCTTGTACGGCAGGGGGGTCACCGGGGAGCTGTTTTTT.

This rearrangement joins TRBV9 to TRBJ1-1; unclear D gene. Trimming pared 0 bases from V and 1 base from J, leaving 7 bases between. Germline loops: CDR1 SGDLS, CDR2 YYNGEE. The CDR3 has 14 residues. CDR3 DNA: TGTGCCAGCAGCGTAGGTAACAGGAACACTGAAGCTTTCTTT. As protein: CASSVGNRNTEAFF.